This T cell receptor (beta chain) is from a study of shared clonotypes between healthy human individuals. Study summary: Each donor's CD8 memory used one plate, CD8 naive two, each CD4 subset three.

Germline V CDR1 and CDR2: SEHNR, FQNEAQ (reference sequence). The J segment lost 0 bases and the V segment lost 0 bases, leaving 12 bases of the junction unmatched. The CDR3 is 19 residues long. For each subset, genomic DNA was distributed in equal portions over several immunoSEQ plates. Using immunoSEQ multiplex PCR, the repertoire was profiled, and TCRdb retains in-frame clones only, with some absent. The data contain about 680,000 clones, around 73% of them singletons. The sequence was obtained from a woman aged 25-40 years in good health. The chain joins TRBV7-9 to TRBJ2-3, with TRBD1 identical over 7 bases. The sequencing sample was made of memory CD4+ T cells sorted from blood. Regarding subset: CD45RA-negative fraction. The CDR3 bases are TGTGCCAGCAGCTTAGCGTGGGACAGTAGAAGCTCTAGCACAGATACGCAGTATTTT. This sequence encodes CASSLAWDSRSSSTDTQYF.